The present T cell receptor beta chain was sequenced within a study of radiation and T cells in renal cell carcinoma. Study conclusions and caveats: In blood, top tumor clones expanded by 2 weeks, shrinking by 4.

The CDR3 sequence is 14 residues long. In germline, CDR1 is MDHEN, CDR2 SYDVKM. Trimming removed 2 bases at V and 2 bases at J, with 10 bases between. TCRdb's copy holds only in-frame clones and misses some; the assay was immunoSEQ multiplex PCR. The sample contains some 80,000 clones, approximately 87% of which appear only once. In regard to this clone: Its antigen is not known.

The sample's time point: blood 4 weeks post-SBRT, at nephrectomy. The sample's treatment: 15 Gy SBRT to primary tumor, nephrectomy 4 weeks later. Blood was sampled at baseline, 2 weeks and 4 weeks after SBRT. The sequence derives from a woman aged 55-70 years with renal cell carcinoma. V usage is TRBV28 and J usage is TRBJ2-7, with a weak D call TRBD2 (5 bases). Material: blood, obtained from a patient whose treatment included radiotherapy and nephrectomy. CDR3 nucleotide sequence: TGTGCCAGCAGTTTAAGCGGACCGACCTACGAGCAGTACTTC. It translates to CASSLSGPTYEQYF.